This record covers a single T cell receptor beta chain. The antigen is undetermined. The sample is drawn from a study of CD8 T cells in ankylosing spondylitis. Trimming cost V 7 bases and J 0 bases; bases outside gene matches: 17. This CDR3 comprises 19 residues. Germline V gives CDR1 MNHEY, CDR2 SVGEGT. Whole-study results and caveats: Disease-associated clones were reportedly significantly overrepresented in matched ankylosing spondylitis synovial fluid. Within ankylosing spondylitis blood, a TCR beta motif made up of under 10 highly homologous variants appeared to be characteristic. Disease-linked clones proved CD8+ and comparatively uncommon in peripheral blood.

One entry per CDR3 protein, called by TCRdb with MiXCR from the 5' RACE reads. Among 800,000 to 900,000 distinct CDR3 sequences listed, roughly 10% were seen once. The sample consisted of blood, either unsorted or a sorted T cell fraction (not recorded which). The receptor comes from a male donor with ankylosing spondylitis. This chain links TRBV6-2 or TRBV6-3 with TRBJ2-3; 9 positions agree with TRBD2. CDR3 in amino acids: CASTTIGRGRAGSTDTQYF. CDR3 sequence (DNA): TGTGCCAGCACCACTATCGGGCGCGGGAGGGCCGGGAGCACAGATACGCAGTATTTT.